This TCR beta chain is from a study of blood T cell repertoires in COVID-19. Trimming cost V 1 base and J 4 bases; bases outside gene matches: 16. This CDR3 region has 19 residues. CDR1 MNHNS and CDR2 SASEGT come from the germline V gene. This clone showed up just a few times. Sequencing used immunoSEQ multiplex PCR; TCRdb keeps in-frame clones, though not all of them. The profile shows 300,000 to 400,000 clones, more than 75% of them singletons. Sequenced: PBMCs or T cells enriched from blood (not recorded which). The clonotype comes from a woman in her 30s who had recovered from COVID-19. V is TRBV6-1 and J is TRBJ1-2, with 9 bases identical to TRBD1. CDR3 region: CASSEVLGDRDSRAYGYTF. The CDR3 DNA reads as TGTGCCAGCAGTGAAGTTTTAGGGGACAGGGACAGCAGGGCCTATGGCTACACCTTC.